These 21 T cell receptor beta chains were all obtained from the same sample, sequenced in a study of T cell clonality in common variable immunodeficiency. Measured with immunoSEQ multiplex PCR; TCRdb has only the in-frame clones, and not every one. The sample shows tens of thousands of clones, no singletons; the ten largest hold 5.4%. The sample taken for sequencing was peripheral blood mononuclear cells. Receptors were obtained from a person aged 18 to 75 in good health.

This clone was found many times. The CDR3 extends 3 residues past the end of the read, so its final part is completed from the germline J gene. The rearrangement links TRBV6-2 or TRBV6-3 to TRBJ2-7, with TRBD2 matching 8 bases. Germline trimming cut 7 bases from V and 3 bases from J; bases unmatched to any gene: 5. The germline V gene encodes CDR1 MNHEY and CDR2 SVGEGT. The CDR3 length is 13 residues. CDR3 protein: CASNPAGGYEQYF. Partial CDR3 DNA: TGTGCCAGCAATCCGGCGGGAGGCTACGAG.

On this clone: The read stops 3 residues short of the end of the CDR3; the missing end is completed from the germline J gene. The chain joins TRBV5-1 to TRBJ2-7; TRBD2 matches 8 bases. V gave up 0 bases and J gave up 4 bases; unmatched junction bases: 15. There are 18 residues in the CDR3. CDR1 is SGHRS, CDR2 YFSETQ, per germline. CDR3 bases read: TGCGCCAGCAGCTTGGGACAGATACTACGACTAGCGAGTTACGAG. Translated, it gives CASSLGQILRLASYE. The complete CDR3 reads CASSLGQILRLASYEQYF.

Ten or more counts support this clone. The CDR3 is cut off 3 residues early in the read; its end comes from the germline J gene. The V and J genes are TRBV6-1 and TRBJ2-7; no firm D call. V lost 3 bases to trimming and J lost 3 bases, with 3 bases between them. The CDR3 runs 11 residues. Germline-derived CDR1 and CDR2 are MNHNS and SASEGT. CDR3 sequence reads: CASSDLYEQYF. CDR3 DNA (partial): TGTGCCAGCAGTGACCTCTACGAG.

This clone was counted ten times or more. The CDR3 is cut off 3 residues early in the read; its end comes from the germline J gene. This rearrangement joins TRBV4-1 to TRBJ2-2; 11 bases are a match to TRBD2. This CDR3 comprises 17 residues. Per the germline V gene, CDR1 is MGHRA and CDR2 is YSYEKL. After removal of 0 bases from V and 5 bases from J, the junction contained 5 bases not matched to a gene. The CDR3 here is CASSQERASGRTGELFF. Partial CDR3 DNA: TGCGCCAGCAGCCAAGAGCGGGCTAGCGGGAGGACCGGGGAG.

There are many counts of this clone. Read data end 3 residues before the CDR3 end; the end is taken from the germline J gene. V is TRBV28 and J is TRBJ2-1; TRBD2 might be the D (6 bases). Per germline, CDR1 MDHEN and CDR2 SYDVKM. This CDR3 has 14 residues. Trimming pared 9 bases from V and 8 bases from J, leaving 20 bases between. CDR3 in amino acids: CASLSGGGGYEQFF. The sequenced CDR3 bases are TGTGCCAGTTTATCCGGGGGAGGAGGTTATGAG.

This clone was picked up many times. The read terminates 3 residues ahead of where the CDR3 ends, so the germline J gene completes it. This chain connects TRBV5-1 to TRBJ2-2; 7 nucleotides align to TRBD2. Trimming cost V 4 bases and J 1 base; bases outside gene matches: 7. Germline CDR1 is SGHRS and CDR2 is YFSETQ. This CDR3 region has 16 residues. The CDR3 sequence: CASSPPGRVNTGELFF. CDR3 bases read: TGCGCCAGCAGCCCCCCGGGGAGGGTGAACACCGGGGAG.

This clone has ten or more counts. The sequence runs out 3 residues before the end of the CDR3; the remainder is reconstructed from the germline J gene. The gene calls are TRBV20-1 and TRBJ1-1, with D unclear. CDR1 is DFQATT and CDR2 is SNEGSKA in the germline V gene (reference sequence). The CDR3 has 12 amino acids. V lost 3 bases to trimming and J lost 1 base, with 6 bases between them. Partial CDR3 DNA: TGCAGTGCTAGTATTCCGAACACTGAA. It specifies CSASIPNTE. The whole CDR3 protein reads CSASIPNTEAFF.

This clone showed up many times. Read coverage stops 3 residues before the CDR3 terminus; the germline J gene supplies the remainder. The chain joins TRBV20-1 to TRBJ2-3, with TRBD2 matching 8 bases. CDR1 and CDR2 from the germline V gene are DFQATT and SNEGSKA (reference sequence). The J segment lost 0 bases and the V segment lost 5 bases, leaving 7 bases of the junction unmatched. This CDR3 has 15 residues. CDR3 residues: CSAVRPSGSTDTQYF. The CDR3 bases that were read are TGCAGTGCTGTCAGGCCTAGCGGGAGCACAGATACG.

This clone showed up many times. Read sequence stops 3 residues before the CDR3 end, and the germline J gene provides the missing end. The chain carries TRBV5-6 and TRBJ2-3, with 10 bases lining up with TRBD2. This CDR3 spans 13 amino acids. Germline V gene data show CDR1 as SGHDT and CDR2 as YYEEEE. CDR3 DNA, as far as it was read: TGTGCCAGCAGCTTGCCTAGCGGGAGAACG. It translates to CASSLPSGRT. The whole CDR3 region reads CASSLPSGRTQYF.

The sample holds many counts of this clone. Incomplete CDR3 DNA: TGCGCCAGCAGCTTGGGAGACTTGTCCTACGAG. Amino acids: CASSLGDLSYE. The full CDR3 reads CASSLGDLSYEQYF. This chain links TRBV5-1 with TRBJ2-7; D is uncertain. The CDR3 extends 3 residues past the end of the read, so its final part is completed from the germline J gene. The CDR3 extends over 14 amino acids. V gave up 0 bases and J gave up 1 base, with 8 bases separating them. Per the germline V gene, CDR1 is SGHRS and CDR2 is YFSETQ.

With respect to this clone: The read ends 3 residues early relative to the CDR3; the germline J gene fills the gap. V usage is TRBV5-1 and J usage is TRBJ2-2; tentative D call: TRBD1 (6 bases). Germline CDR1 is SGHRS and CDR2 is YFSETQ. This CDR3 contains 15 residues. V was clipped by 7 bases and J by 6 bases, with 19 bases between them. The DNA read from the CDR3 is TGCGCCAGCCAACAACGGACAGATGGTGCCGGGGAG. Residues: CASQQRTDGAGE. The entire CDR3 sequence reads CASQQRTDGAGELFF.

This clone was counted ten times or more. The CDR3 reads CSASYGYTF. Partial CDR3 DNA: TGCAGTGCCTCGTATGGC. This chain links TRBV20-1 with TRBJ1-2; D is undetermined. From the germline J gene comes the end of the CDR3, since the read stops 3 residues before it. Germline CDR1 and CDR2: DFQATT and SNEGSKA (reference sequence). The CDR3 consists of 9 residues. V was trimmed by 6 bases and J by 5 bases, leaving 4 bases between them.

This clone occurred many times. The CDR3 goes on 3 residues after the read ends, and that part is filled in from the germline J gene. The chain uses TRBV5-1 and TRBJ2-1, with 9 bases fitting TRBD2. Unmatched junction bases numbered 3, after V lost 0 bases and J lost 5 bases. The germline V gene has CDR1 SGHRS and CDR2 YFSETQ. The length of the CDR3 is 15 residues. The DNA read from the CDR3 is TGCGCCAGCAGCTTGGCGGCTAGCGGGAACAATGAG. Its translation is CASSLAASGNNE. In full, the CDR3 is CASSLAASGNNEQFF.

Details on this clone: The CDR3 end is not reached by the read, which stops 3 residues before it; the germline J gene fills it in. This sequence joins TRBV20-1 and TRBJ2-1, with a weak D call TRBD2 (5 bases). V gave up 6 bases and J gave up 2 bases, with 20 bases separating them. The CDR3 contains 16 residues. CDR1 is DFQATT, CDR2 SNEGSKA, per germline (reference sequence). The CDR3 bases that were read are TGCAGTGCCTCCCCCCGGCTAGCTGGGACCTACAATGAG. Residues: CSASPRLAGTYNE. The entire CDR3 protein reads CSASPRLAGTYNEQFF.

This clone has a count of ten or more. CDR3 sequence reads: CASTPTSGSADTQYF. The DNA read from the CDR3 is TGTGCCAGTACTCCGACTAGCGGGAGTGCAGATACG. V is TRBV19 and J is TRBJ2-3; TRBD2 aligns across 12 bases. The read ends 3 residues shy of where the CDR3 ends; the end is completed using the germline J gene. CDR1 and CDR2 from the germline V gene are LNHDA and SQIVND (reference sequence). The CDR3 covers 15 residues. Germline trimming cut 7 bases from V and 4 bases from J; bases unmatched to any gene: 6.

This clone was picked up many times. The sequence runs out 3 residues before the end of the CDR3; the remainder is reconstructed from the germline J gene. The chain has TRBV19 and TRBJ1-1; no firm D call. V lost 5 bases and J lost 1, with 11 bases in between. Germline loops: CDR1 LNHDA, CDR2 SQIVND (reference sequence). The CDR3 has 14 amino acids. The CDR3 reads CASSSLAGNTEAFF. Partial CDR3 DNA: TGTGCCAGTAGTTCCCTCGCGGGGAACACTGAA.

This clone was seen many times. The read ends 3 residues before the CDR3 terminus; that terminus is restored from the germline J gene. The rearrangement joins TRBV20-1 to TRBJ2-7; possibly TRBD2 for D (6 bases). Germline CDR1 reads DFQATT; CDR2 reads SNEGSKA (reference sequence). This CDR3 is built from 14 residues. V lost 0 bases to trimming and J lost 4 bases, with 13 bases between them. The sequenced CDR3 bases are TGCAGTGCTAGAGATCACGCGGGAATGTACGAG. This sequence encodes CSARDHAGMYE. The full CDR3 sequence reads CSARDHAGMYEQYF.

There are many counts of this clone. The read is 3 residues too short to cover the CDR3 end, so that end is filled in from the germline J gene. The sample holds other DNA sequences that translate to the same CDR3. The V call is TRBV30, the J call TRBJ1-6; TRBD1 is a possible D gene (5 bases). The CDR3 covers 13 residues. Looked up from germline, CDR1 is GTSNPN and CDR2 is SVGIG (reference sequence). Trimming removed 4 bases from V and 10 bases from J, with 14 bases in between. The CDR3 sequence: CAWMKGLDSPLHF. CDR3 bases read: TGTGCCTGGATGAAGGGGCTTGACTCACCC.

This clone was seen repeatedly, ten times or more. The CDR3 here is CASSSPTVRGQPQHF. The CDR3 DNA, read in part, is TGTGCCAGTAGTTCCCCGACAGTGAGAGGTCAGCCC. This chain joins TRBV19 and TRBJ1-5; D might be TRBD1 (5 bases). Coverage ceases 3 residues before the CDR3 finishes, and the germline J gene fills in the end. The CDR3 contains 15 residues. Trimming removed 5 bases from V and 6 bases from J, with 17 bases in between. Germline-derived CDR1 and CDR2 are LNHDA and SQIVND (reference sequence).

This clone has ten or more counts. The read is 3 residues too short to cover the CDR3 end, so that end is filled in from the germline J gene. The rearrangement joins TRBV7-6 to TRBJ1-3; maybe TRBD1 (5 bases). Trimming shortened V by 1 base and J by 7 bases, and 8 bases separated the two germline ends. The CDR3 is 13 amino acids. Germline CDR1 and CDR2: SGHVS and FNYEAQ. The part of the CDR3 DNA that was read is TGTGCCAGCAGCTTAGGACGGGGGAACACC. Its protein is CASSLGRGNT. The CDR3 in its entirety is CASSLGRGNTIYF.

This clone was counted ten times or more. The CDR3 is cut off 3 residues early in the read; its end comes from the germline J gene. The J gene is TRBJ2-5, the V gene TRBV18, with unresolved D. The V gene lost 2 bases and the J gene lost 3 bases, with 7 bases spanning the gap. CDR3 length: 13 residues. Germline lookup yields CDR1 KGHSH and CDR2 LQKENI. Incomplete CDR3 DNA: TGTGCCAGCTCACCAGCGCAGGAAGAGACC. This gives the protein CASSPAQEET. The entire CDR3 is CASSPAQEETQYF.